The rows below give T cell receptor beta chains drawn from one sample of a study of blood T cell repertoires in COVID-19. Clones were sequenced by immunoSEQ multiplex PCR, and TCRdb holds only the in-frame ones, with some missing. The sample comprises some 43,000 clones, 65% to 85% of which are singletons, and over 30% rests with the top ten. Sequencing was done on a sample of peripheral blood. These receptors were obtained from a middle-aged man with active or convalescent COVID-19. Each CDR3 is given with its conserved first and last residue. Fields, in order: clone size, V gene, D gene, J gene, CDR3 DNA, CDR3 protein. The D gene is left open where the match is weak. Size is stated for part of the rows, as once, few or many counts, or as a class when the clone is expanded.

clone size: .
V gene: TRBV6-2/TRBV6-3
D gene: TRBD2
J gene: TRBJ2-2
CDR3 DNA: TGTGCCAGCAGCAATAGCGGGGACCACACCGGGGAGCTGTTTTTT
CDR3 protein: CASSNSGDHTGELFF

clone size: few
V gene: TRBV27
D gene: .
J gene: TRBJ2-3
CDR3 DNA: TGTGCCAGCAGTTTCGGCCTAGGCACAGATACGCAGTATTTT
CDR3 protein: CASSFGLGTDTQYF

clone size: .
V gene: TRBV28
D gene: TRBD1
J gene: TRBJ2-5
CDR3 DNA: TGTGCCAGCAGTGTCCGGGACAGGGGACGGGTAGAGACCCAGTACTTC
CDR3 protein: CASSVRDRGRVETQYF

clone size: once
V gene: TRBV28
D gene: .
J gene: TRBJ1-4
CDR3 DNA: TGTGCCAGCAGTTTGATGGAGAGTCTAACAACTAATGAAAAACTGTTTTTT
CDR3 protein: CASSLMESLTTNEKLFF

clone size: .
V gene: TRBV5-4
D gene: .
J gene: TRBJ1-1
CDR3 DNA: TGTGCCGGGGGGAGAGACAGCAAGAACACTGAAGCTTTCTTT
CDR3 protein: CAGGRDSKNTEAFF

clone size: .
V gene: TRBV7-3
D gene: .
J gene: TRBJ2-3
CDR3 DNA: TGTGCCAGCAGCCTCGACTTTACAGATACGCAGTATTTT
CDR3 protein: CASSLDFTDTQYF

clone size: .
V gene: TRBV5-6
D gene: TRBD1
J gene: TRBJ1-4
CDR3 DNA: TGTGCCAGCAGCTTGAGCCAGGGGGCCGCAACTAATGAAAAACTGTTTTTT
CDR3 protein: CASSLSQGAATNEKLFF

clone size: .
V gene: TRBV10-3
D gene: .
J gene: TRBJ2-3
CDR3 DNA: TGTGCCACTGGGGGGGGGCGAGATACGCAGTATTTT
CDR3 protein: CATGGGRDTQYF

clone size: .
V gene: TRBV9
D gene: .
J gene: TRBJ1-2
CDR3 DNA: TGTGCCAGCAGCAGGACATCAAACTATGGCTACACCTTC
CDR3 protein: CASSRTSNYGYTF

clone size: .
V gene: TRBV28
D gene: .
J gene: TRBJ1-4
CDR3 DNA: TGTGCCAGCAGTGGCGGGGCAACTAATGAAAAACTGTTTTTT
CDR3 protein: CASSGGATNEKLFF

clone size: .
V gene: TRBV5-4
D gene: .
J gene: TRBJ1-2
CDR3 DNA: TGTGCCAGCAGTACTAATAGGGGGAGAGATGGGTATGGCTACACCTTC
CDR3 protein: CASSTNRGRDGYGYTF

clone size: .
V gene: TRBV30
D gene: .
J gene: TRBJ2-2
CDR3 DNA: TGTGCCTGCCCCCGCGGGCGCGGGTTTGGGAACACCGGGGAGCTGTTTTTT
CDR3 protein: CACPRGRGFGNTGELFF

clone size: .
V gene: TRBV4-1
D gene: .
J gene: TRBJ2-1
CDR3 DNA: TGCGCCAGCAGCCAACCAGAAGGAGGCCCCCTCGACAATGAGCAGTTCTTC
CDR3 protein: CASSQPEGGPLDNEQFF

clone size: .
V gene: TRBV27
D gene: .
J gene: TRBJ1-5
CDR3 DNA: TGTGCCAGCAGACAGGGTTTTAATCAGCCCCAGCATTTT
CDR3 protein: CASRQGFNQPQHF

clone size: .
V gene: TRBV6-6
D gene: .
J gene: TRBJ2-2
CDR3 DNA: TGTGCCAGCAGTTACATAGGGGGAGATCCCGGGGAGCTGTTTTTT
CDR3 protein: CASSYIGGDPGELFF

clone size: once
V gene: TRBV6-5
D gene: TRBD2
J gene: TRBJ2-7
CDR3 DNA: TGTGCCAGCAGAGGACTAGCGACTTCCTACGAGCAGTACTTC
CDR3 protein: CASRGLATSYEQYF

clone size: .
V gene: TRBV25-1
D gene: .
J gene: TRBJ1-2
CDR3 DNA: TGTGTCTCAGGTGGCTACACCTTC
CDR3 protein: CVSGGYTF

clone size: .
V gene: TRBV28
D gene: TRBD1
J gene: TRBJ2-5
CDR3 DNA: TGTGCCAGCAGTTCAAACAGGGGAAGGAACCAAGAGACCCAGTACTTC
CDR3 protein: CASSSNRGRNQETQYF

clone size: .
V gene: TRBV6-5
D gene: .
J gene: TRBJ1-4
CDR3 DNA: TGTGCCAGCAGTCCGGGATCAACTAATGAAAAACTGTTTTTT
CDR3 protein: CASSPGSTNEKLFF

clone size: .
V gene: TRBV29-1
D gene: .
J gene: TRBJ2-7
CDR3 DNA: TGCAGCGTTTCGCTCTTAGCCGAGCAGTACTTC
CDR3 protein: CSVSLLAEQYF

clone size: .
V gene: TRBV4-1
D gene: TRBD2
J gene: TRBJ2-7
CDR3 DNA: TGCGCCAGCAGCCAAGACCTTCCACTTAGCGGGGGGACCTACGAGCAGTACTTC
CDR3 protein: CASSQDLPLSGGTYEQYF

clone size: .
V gene: TRBV12-3/TRBV12-4
D gene: .
J gene: TRBJ2-5
CDR3 DNA: TGTGCCAGCAGTTTAACGGAAGAGACCCAGTACTTC
CDR3 protein: CASSLTEETQYF

clone size: .
V gene: TRBV7-2
D gene: .
J gene: TRBJ1-2
CDR3 DNA: TGTGCCAGCAGCTTAGTGGCAAGCGTCGCCGGCTATGGCTACACCTTC
CDR3 protein: CASSLVASVAGYGYTF

clone size: .
V gene: TRBV11-2
D gene: .
J gene: TRBJ2-4
CDR3 DNA: TGTGCCAGCAACTTCATACAGGGGACTCCAGCCAAAAACATTCAGTACTTC
CDR3 protein: CASNFIQGTPAKNIQYF

clone size: .
V gene: TRBV27
D gene: .
J gene: TRBJ2-5
CDR3 DNA: TGTGCCAGCGCCAGACAGTTCCAAGAGACCCAGTACTTC
CDR3 protein: CASARQFQETQYF

clone size: .
V gene: TRBV5-1
D gene: TRBD2
J gene: TRBJ2-7
CDR3 DNA: TGCGCCAGCAGCTCAGCGGGAAGCTACGAGCAGTACTTC
CDR3 protein: CASSSAGSYEQYF

clone size: .
V gene: TRBV18
D gene: .
J gene: TRBJ1-1
CDR3 DNA: TGTGCCAGCTCACCAAGACCCCCCGGGGGAAACACTGAAGCTTTCTTT
CDR3 protein: CASSPRPPGGNTEAFF

clone size: .
V gene: TRBV6-5
D gene: .
J gene: TRBJ2-7
CDR3 DNA: TGTGCCAGCAGGCCGACTGTTTCCTACGAGCAGTACTTC
CDR3 protein: CASRPTVSYEQYF

clone size: once
V gene: TRBV28
D gene: TRBD2
J gene: TRBJ2-5
CDR3 DNA: TGTGCCAGCAGTTCCCAGGGCGGGGGGGAGACCCAGTACTTC
CDR3 protein: CASSSQGGGETQYF

clone size: .
V gene: TRBV5-1
D gene: .
J gene: TRBJ1-4
CDR3 DNA: TGCGCCAGCAGCGACGGGGGGCTTGAAAAACTGTTTTTT
CDR3 protein: CASSDGGLEKLFF

clone size: few
V gene: TRBV2
D gene: .
J gene: TRBJ1-2
CDR3 DNA: TGTGCCAGCAGTGAAACTCGCATGGGCTACACCTTC
CDR3 protein: CASSETRMGYTF